Listed here is a single TCR beta chain. This clone is considered hyperexpanded (1% or more). Its antigen target is currently unknown. One base away there is no much larger clone; base qualities are not given. This entry belongs to a study of blood T cell repertoires in COVID-19 (dated by TCRdb to between 2020 and 2021). For context, the study as a whole: Samples from collaborators originated in the United States, Italy and Spain and spanned both the acute and convalescent phases of COVID-19. The dataset comprised deeply sampled blood TCRbeta repertoires from subjects exposed to, actively infected with, or recovered from COVID-19. Where available, HLA class I and class II types were taken from metadata supplied by the sample provider and were not determined by assay-based typing. The prospective study material was composed of cDNA or gDNA derived from T cells, B-cell-depleted T cells, or PBMCs. The samples were drawn from two sources: the first 160 participants of the ongoing ImmuneRACE study, and about 1,300 subjects contributed by 6 global collaborators. The sample metadata nearly always contained a de-identified subject ID, COVID-19 status, age in years and sex. The repertoires were released in a freely available public database intended as a resource for research on the immune response to SARS-CoV-2.

Collaborating institutions collected whole blood in K2EDTA tubes following their own protocols. For TCRbeta analysis, collaborators shipped samples as frozen whole blood, isolated PBMCs, or DNA extracted from either of those sample types. The junction shows trimming of 3 bases on V and 4 bases on J, and the gene matches do not reach 8 bases of it. The germline V gene (reference sequence) provides CDR1 SGHNT and CDR2 YYREEE. Spanning cysteine to phenylalanine, the CDR3 consists of 15 amino acids. The sequence is cut down to CDR3 DNA, 45 bases in frame from base 1. The immunoSEQ Assay, a bias-controlled multiplex PCR, was used to amplify TCRbeta CDR3 regions from genomic DNA. In the paper's pipeline: Nucleated cell counts per sample were estimated from amplification of reference gene primers within the assay. To quantify the absolute abundance of each unique TCRbeta CDR3 rearrangement, sequence reads were collapsed and filtered. Productive Simpson clonality was computed per sample as the square root of Simpson's diversity index over productive rearrangements. The table was pulled from immuneACCESS by TCRdb, which kept in-frame rearrangements only. Such tables lose some clones; where checked, under half of the loss comes from unresolved V genes, and the rest has no known cause. The DNA gave D and trimming, while V, J and clone size come from that table. The sample has 100,000 to 150,000 clones on record, about 85% of them singletons. Approximately 6.6% of the sample rests with the top ten.

General study outcomes and caveats: How much clinical and demographic metadata was included differed by source and by participant, and the metadata was provided uncurated.

The clonotype comes from an elderly man with active or convalescent COVID-19. The specimen was peripheral blood. In this chain, TRBV5-4 is recombined with TRBJ1-2; TRBD1 lines up with 8 middle nucleotides. The CDR3 region has the sequence CASSSSGGLSYGYTF. The nucleotide sequence reads as follows: TGTGCCAGCAGCTCGTCAGGGGGCCTTAGCTATGGCTACACCTTC.